What follows are 8 T cell receptor beta chains derived from one specimen sequenced in a study of blood T cells in healthy people across ages. Sample-barcoded 5' priming and a J-beta primer mix drove a second PCR of about 6 to 11 cycles. TCRdb re-derived calls from the 5' RACE reads in MiXCR, one entry per CDR3 protein. The sample lists around 780,000 distinct CDR3 sequences; about 26% were seen once. These data were also reused for a study on T cells of mothers and their children.

The specimen sequenced was blood. Receptor source: a boy under 18 in good health.

The chain links TRBV5-1 to TRBJ2-3; either TRBD1 or TRBD2 may supply D (5 bases each). The CDR3 contains 16 residues. V dropped 2 bases and J dropped 2 bases, with 15 bases sitting between them. Germline V gene sequence: CDR1 SGHRS, CDR2 YFSETQ. CDR3 in DNA: TGCGCCAGCAGCTTCGACGGGGCTAGTACCACAGATACGCAGTATTTT. Translation: CASSFDGASTTDTQYF.

This clonotype has a handful of counts. V and J are TRBV29-1 and TRBJ2-7; TRBD1 or TRBD2 may be the D gene (6 bases each). The V and J ends lost 6 bases and 6 bases respectively, with 15 bases between them. CDR3 size: 12 residues. Germline V gene lookup returns CDR1 SQVTM and CDR2 ANQGSEA. In DNA form, the CDR3 reads TGCAGCGTGTCCGAGGGGGGTTTCGAGCAGTACTTC. Translation: CSVSEGGFEQYF.

The chain couples TRBV20-1 to TRBJ2-5, with 9 positions matching TRBD1. The end of the DNA is better explained by TRBJ2-7, so the J call may be wrong. From germline, CDR1 is DFQATT and CDR2 SNEGSKA (reference sequence). CDR3 length: 14 amino acids. Written as DNA, the CDR3 is TGCAGTGCTAGAAGCCCCGGGACAGGGATCGAGCAGTACTTC. Its translation is CSARSPGTGIEQYF.

This clonotype occurred a few times. The V and J genes are TRBV6-6 and TRBJ2-3, with a weak D call TRBD2 (6 bases). There are 12 residues in the CDR3. V lost 6 bases to trimming and J lost 5 bases, with 9 bases between them. The germline gives CDR1 MNHNY, CDR2 SVGAGI (reference sequence). The CDR3 is CASRDSGDTQYF. The CDR3 nucleotides read TGTGCCAGCAGGGATAGCGGAGATACGCAGTATTTT.

V is TRBV9 and J is TRBJ2-5; possible D gene TRBD2, 5 bases. Germline lookup yields CDR1 SGDLS and CDR2 YYNGEE. V dropped 10 bases and J dropped 4 bases, with 17 bases sitting between them. There are 13 residues in the CDR3. For the CDR3, the DNA is TGTGCCTCCTCAAACCGGGGTGGAGAGACCCAGTACTTC. Its protein is CASSNRGGETQYF.

This clonotype was seen only a few times. A clone one base away is much larger, so this may be a read error. The CDR3, as DNA: TGTGCCAGCAGCCTCGGGCTTACCTACGAGCAGTGCTTC. As protein: CASSLGLTYEQCF. This chain connects TRBV3-1 to TRBJ2-5, with unresolved D. The germline V gene encodes CDR1 LGHDT and CDR2 YNNKEL (reference sequence). The CDR3 has 13 amino acids.

The CDR3 DNA reads as TGTGCCATCAGAACAGCGGGACGAAACACTGAAGCTTTCTTT. It specifies CAIRTAGRNTEAFF. The rearrangement links TRBV10-3 to TRBJ1-1; D possibly corresponds to TRBD1 (5 bases). The CDR3 consists of 14 residues. Germline CDR1 ENHRY, CDR2 SYGVKD. Trimming removed 6 bases at V and 2 bases at J, with 13 bases between.

This clonotype came up a few times. Written as DNA, the CDR3 is TGTGCCAGCAGCCAAGTGGATGCCTACGAGCAGTACTTC. Amino acid sequence: CASSQVDAYEQYF. The chain combines TRBV3-1 with TRBJ2-5; D gene unclear. The J call is in doubt because the DNA end fits TRBJ2-7 better. The CDR3 loop spans 13 amino acids. The germline CDR1 and CDR2 sequences are LGHDT and YNNKEL (reference sequence).